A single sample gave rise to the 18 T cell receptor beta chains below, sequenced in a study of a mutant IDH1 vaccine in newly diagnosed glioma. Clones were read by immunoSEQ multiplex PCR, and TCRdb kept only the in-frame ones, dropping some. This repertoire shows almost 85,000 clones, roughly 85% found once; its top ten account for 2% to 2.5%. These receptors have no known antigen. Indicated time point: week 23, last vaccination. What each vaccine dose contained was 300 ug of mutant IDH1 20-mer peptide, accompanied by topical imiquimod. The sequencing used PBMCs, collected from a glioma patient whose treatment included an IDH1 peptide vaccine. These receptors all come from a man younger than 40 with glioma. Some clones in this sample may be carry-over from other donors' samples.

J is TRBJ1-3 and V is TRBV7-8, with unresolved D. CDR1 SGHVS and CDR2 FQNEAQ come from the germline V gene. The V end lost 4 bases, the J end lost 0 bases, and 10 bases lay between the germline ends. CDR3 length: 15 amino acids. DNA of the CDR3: TGTGCCAGCAGCTCACTCGGGAGCTCTGGAAACACCATATATTTT. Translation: CASSSLGSSGNTIYF.

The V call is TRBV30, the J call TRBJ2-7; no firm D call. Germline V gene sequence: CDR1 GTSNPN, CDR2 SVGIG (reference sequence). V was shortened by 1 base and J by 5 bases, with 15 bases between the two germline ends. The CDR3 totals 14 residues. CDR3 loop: CAWSGNLPLDEQYF. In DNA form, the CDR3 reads TGTGCCTGGAGTGGGAACCTACCCCTCGACGAGCAGTACTTC.

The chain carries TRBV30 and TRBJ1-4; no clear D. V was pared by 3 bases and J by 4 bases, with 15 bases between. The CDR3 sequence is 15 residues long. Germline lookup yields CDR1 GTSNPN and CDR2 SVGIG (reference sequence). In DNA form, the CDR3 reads TGTGCCTGGAGCCCGCCCCCCGCGGTTAATGAAAAACTGTTTTTT. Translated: CAWSPPPAVNEKLFF.

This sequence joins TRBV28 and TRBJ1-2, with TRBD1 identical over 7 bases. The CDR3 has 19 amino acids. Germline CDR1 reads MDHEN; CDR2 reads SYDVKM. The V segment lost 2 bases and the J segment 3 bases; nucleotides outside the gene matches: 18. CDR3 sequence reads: CASSLTRVAGGRRDYGYTF. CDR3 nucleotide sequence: TGTGCCAGCAGTTTAACCCGGGTGGCAGGGGGACGGCGGGACTATGGCTACACCTTC.

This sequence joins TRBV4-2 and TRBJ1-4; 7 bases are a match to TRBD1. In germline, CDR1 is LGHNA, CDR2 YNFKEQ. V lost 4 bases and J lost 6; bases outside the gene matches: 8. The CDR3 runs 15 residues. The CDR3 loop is CASSRYLGTDEKLFF. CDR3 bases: TGTGCCAGCAGCCGATATCTGGGGACAGATGAAAAACTGTTTTTT.

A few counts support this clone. The CDR3 reads CSVGWTGENYGYTF. The CDR3 nucleotides are TGCAGCGTAGGATGGACAGGGGAGAACTATGGCTACACCTTC. The V call is TRBV29-1, the J call TRBJ1-2; 9 bases are a match to TRBD1. CDR1 is SQVTM and CDR2 is ANQGSEA in the germline V gene. The CDR3 has 14 residues. Germline trimming cut 6 bases from V and 2 bases from J; bases unmatched to any gene: 7.

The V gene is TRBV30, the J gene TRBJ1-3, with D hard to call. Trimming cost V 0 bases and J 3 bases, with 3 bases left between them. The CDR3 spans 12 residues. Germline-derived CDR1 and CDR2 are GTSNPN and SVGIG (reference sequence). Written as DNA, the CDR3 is TGTGCCTGGAGTGTGGGTGGAAACACCATATATTTT. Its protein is CAWSVGGNTIYF. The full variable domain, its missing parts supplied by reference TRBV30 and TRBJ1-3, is SQTIHQWPATLVQPVGSPLSLECTVEGTSNPNLYWYRQAAGRGLQLLFYSVGIGQISSEVPQNLSASRPQDRQFILSSKKLLLSDSGFYLCAWSVGGNTIYFGEGSWLTVV.

For the CDR3, the DNA is TGCAGCGTTGATAGGTGGGGGTCGTCGACAGATACGCAGTATTTT. It codes for CSVDRWGSSTDTQYF. The rearrangement links TRBV29-1 to TRBJ2-3; D may correspond to TRBD1 or TRBD2 (5 bases each). The V gene lost 3 bases and the J gene lost 3 bases, with 16 bases spanning the gap. The CDR3 loop spans 15 amino acids. Germline V gene lookup returns CDR1 SQVTM and CDR2 ANQGSEA.

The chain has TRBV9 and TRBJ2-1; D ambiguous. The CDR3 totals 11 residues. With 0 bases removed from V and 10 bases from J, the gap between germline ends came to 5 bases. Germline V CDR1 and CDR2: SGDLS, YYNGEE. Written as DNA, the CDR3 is TGTGCCAGCAGCGTAGGGGCGGAGCAGTTCTTC. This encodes CASSVGAEQFF.

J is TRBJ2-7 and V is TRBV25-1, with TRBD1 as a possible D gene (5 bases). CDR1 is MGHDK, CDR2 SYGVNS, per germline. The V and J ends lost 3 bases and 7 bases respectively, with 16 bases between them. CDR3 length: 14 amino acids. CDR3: CASSDRSGAWEQYF. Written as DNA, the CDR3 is TGTGCCAGCAGTGACAGAAGTGGGGCGTGGGAGCAGTACTTC.

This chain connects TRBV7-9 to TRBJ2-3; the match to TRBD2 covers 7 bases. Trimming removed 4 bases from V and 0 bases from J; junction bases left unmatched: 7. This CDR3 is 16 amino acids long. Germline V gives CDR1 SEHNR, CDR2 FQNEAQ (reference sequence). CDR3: CASSSGLGGSTDTQYF. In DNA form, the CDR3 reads TGTGCCAGCAGCTCCGGACTAGGAGGGAGCACAGATACGCAGTATTTT.

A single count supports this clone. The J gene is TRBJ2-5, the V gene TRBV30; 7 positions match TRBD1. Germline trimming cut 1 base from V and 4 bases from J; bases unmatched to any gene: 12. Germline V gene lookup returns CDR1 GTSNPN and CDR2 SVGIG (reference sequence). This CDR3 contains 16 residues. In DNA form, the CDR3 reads TGTGCCTGGAGTGGCCATGGGAATTCAGGGGGAGAGACCCAGTACTTC. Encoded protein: CAWSGHGNSGGETQYF.

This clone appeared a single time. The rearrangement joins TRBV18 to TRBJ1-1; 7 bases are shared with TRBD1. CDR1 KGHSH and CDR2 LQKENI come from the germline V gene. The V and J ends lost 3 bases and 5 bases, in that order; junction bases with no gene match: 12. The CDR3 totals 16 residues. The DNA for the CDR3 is TGTGCCAGCTCACCCTACGAGAACAGGGGAAAGACTGAAGCTTTCTTT. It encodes CASSPYENRGKTEAFF.

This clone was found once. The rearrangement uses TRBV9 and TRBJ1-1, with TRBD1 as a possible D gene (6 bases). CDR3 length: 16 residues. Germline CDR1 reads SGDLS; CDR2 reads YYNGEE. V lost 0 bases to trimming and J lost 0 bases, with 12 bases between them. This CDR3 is CASSVEGGPVNTEAFF. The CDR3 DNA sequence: TGTGCCAGCAGCGTAGAAGGGGGGCCCGTGAACACTGAAGCTTTCTTT.

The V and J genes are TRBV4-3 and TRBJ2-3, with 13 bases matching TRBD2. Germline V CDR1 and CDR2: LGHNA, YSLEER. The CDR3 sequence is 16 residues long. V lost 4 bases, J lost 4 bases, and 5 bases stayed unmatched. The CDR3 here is CASSRTGTSGADTQYF. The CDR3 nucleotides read TGCGCCAGCAGCCGCACCGGGACTAGCGGGGCAGATACGCAGTATTTT.

CDR3 coding DNA: TGTGCCAGCAGGGATAGGGGACGGGGCTCCTACGAGCAGTACTTC. Protein sequence: CASRDRGRGSYEQYF. This chain links TRBV27 with TRBJ2-7; either TRBD1 or TRBD2 may fit D (5 bases each). This CDR3 region has 15 residues. Looked up from germline, CDR1 is MNHEY and CDR2 is SMNVEV (reference sequence). V lost 6 bases and J 0 bases, leaving 15 bases between the germline ends.

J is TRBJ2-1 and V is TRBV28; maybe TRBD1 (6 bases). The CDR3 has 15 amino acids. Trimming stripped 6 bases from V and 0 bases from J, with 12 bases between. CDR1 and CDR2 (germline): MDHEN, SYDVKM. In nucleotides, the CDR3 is TGTGCCAGCAGGAAAAGGGGGAGCTCCTACAATGAGCAGTTCTTC. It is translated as CASRKRGSSYNEQFF.

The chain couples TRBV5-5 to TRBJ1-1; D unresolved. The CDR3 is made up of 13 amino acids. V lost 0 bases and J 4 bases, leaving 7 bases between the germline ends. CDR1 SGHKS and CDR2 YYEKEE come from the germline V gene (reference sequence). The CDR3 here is CASSLGGSTEAFF. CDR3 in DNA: TGTGCCAGCAGCTTGGGGGGTAGCACTGAAGCTTTCTTT.